The source of this T cell receptor beta chain is a study of blood T cell repertoires in COVID-19. Background on the study: Donors in the United States, Italy and Spain gave samples during acute or convalescent COVID-19.

Assay used: immunoSEQ multiplex PCR; TCRdb lists only in-frame clones, some missing. The sample gives approximately 410,000 clones, roughly 89% of which show up once; 1.4% is in the top ten. The CDR3 contains 17 residues. The ends were cut back, 0 bases at V and 8 bases at J, with 19 bases in the middle. Germline V gene data show CDR1 as KGHSH and CDR2 as LQKENI. The sample was peripheral blood. The rearrangement joins TRBV18 to TRBJ2-2; the D gene is possibly TRBD2 (6 bases). The clonotype originates from a woman aged 25 to 39 with active or convalescent COVID-19. Written as DNA, the CDR3 is TGTGCCAGCTCACCACCATCGAGGAGGGCCTGGGCTGGGGAGCTGTTTTTT. This codes for CASSPPSRRAWAGELFF.